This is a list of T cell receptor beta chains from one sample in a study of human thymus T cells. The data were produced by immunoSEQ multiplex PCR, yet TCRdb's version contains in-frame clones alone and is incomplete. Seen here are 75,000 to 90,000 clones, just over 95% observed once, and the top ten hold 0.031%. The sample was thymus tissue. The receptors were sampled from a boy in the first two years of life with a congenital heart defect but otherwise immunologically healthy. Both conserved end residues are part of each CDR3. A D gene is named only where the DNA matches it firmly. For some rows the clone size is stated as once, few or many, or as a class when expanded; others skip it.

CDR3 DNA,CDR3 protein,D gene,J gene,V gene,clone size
TGCGCCAGCAGCCAGGGAGCGGACCTGTACAATGAGCAGTTCTTC,CASSQGADLYNEQFF,-,TRBJ2-1,TRBV4-3,-
TGTGCCAGCTCCAGGGGACTAGCGGGAGGGCCTTACAATGAGCAGTTCTTC,CASSRGLAGGPYNEQFF,TRBD2,TRBJ2-1,TRBV18,-
TGTGCCAGCAGCCATCTAGGGTCCGGCCAGCGTCACCCCGGGGAGACCCAGTACTTC,CASSHLGSGQRHPGETQYF,-,TRBJ2-5,TRBV14,-
TGTGCCAGTAGACTTAACCGACAAGAGACCCAGTACTTC,CASRLNRQETQYF,-,TRBJ2-5,TRBV19,-
TGCAGCGGTATTCAGGGAGCTAACGAGCAGTACTTC,CSGIQGANEQYF,-,TRBJ2-7,TRBV29-1,-
TGTGCCAGCAGCTTAGTTGGGGATCAGCCCCAGCATTTT,CASSLVGDQPQHF,-,TRBJ1-5,TRBV7-2,-
TGTGCCAGCAGCTTAGGATTGGGCCAGCTTAACTATGGCTACACCTTC,CASSLGLGQLNYGYTF,-,TRBJ1-2,TRBV7-9,-
TGTGCCAGCTCACCCCCAGCAGGCTATGGCTACACCTTC,CASSPPAGYGYTF,-,TRBJ1-2,TRBV18,few
TGTGCCAGCAGCGTAGGGGACGGGGCTGGAAACACCATATATTTT,CASSVGDGAGNTIYF,-,TRBJ1-3,TRBV9,-
TGCGCCAGCAGCCAGGTTATTACAGGGTTCCGGTATGGCTACACCTTC,CASSQVITGFRYGYTF,-,TRBJ1-2,TRBV4-1,-
TGCAGCCCCTATTGGACCACTAGCACAGATACGCAGTATTTT,CSPYWTTSTDTQYF,-,TRBJ2-3,TRBV29-1,-
TGTGCCAGCAAACTGAGCGGGGCGGACACTGAAGCTTTCTTT,CASKLSGADTEAFF,-,TRBJ1-1,TRBV6-5,-
TGCACCAGCAGTCGCGCAGGCTCAGGACTAGCGGGAGAAACGAACAATGAGCAGTTCTTC,CTSSRAGSGLAGETNNEQFF,-,TRBJ2-1,TRBV1,-
TGTGCCAGCAAGACTAGCGGGCTCTACAATGAGCAGTTCTTC,CASKTSGLYNEQFF,TRBD2,TRBJ2-1,TRBV28,-
TGTGCCAGCAGCACCGGGGGTAATCAGCCCCAGCATTTT,CASSTGGNQPQHF,-,TRBJ1-5,TRBV5-4,-
TGTGCCACCAGCAGAATAGGGGCTTCCTACGAGCAGTACTTC,CATSRIGASYEQYF,-,TRBJ2-7,TRBV15,-
TGTGCCAGCAGCCGTGGACTAGCGGGGCAAACAGATACGCAGTATTTT,CASSRGLAGQTDTQYF,TRBD2,TRBJ2-3,TRBV7-9,-
TGTGCCAGCAGCCAAGTCAGAGACCAGGGCCAAGAGACCCAGTACTTC,CASSQVRDQGQETQYF,-,TRBJ2-5,TRBV14,-
TGTGCCAGCGGCTTGGGTGCGGGAGTGGACTACGAGCAGTACTTC,CASGLGAGVDYEQYF,TRBD2,TRBJ2-7,TRBV5-6,-
TGTGCCAGCAGCGTAGGTCCGTCGGGAGCTAATGAAAAACTGTTTTTT,CASSVGPSGANEKLFF,-,TRBJ1-4,TRBV9,-
TGTGCCAGTAAAAGGAATGAGCAGTTCTTC,CASKRNEQFF,-,TRBJ2-1,TRBV19,-
TGTGCCAGCAGCTTAAGGAGCGGGAGGAGGGCCGGGGAGCTGTTTTTT,CASSLRSGRRAGELFF,TRBD2,TRBJ2-2,TRBV11-2,-